A single sample gave rise to the 15 T cell receptor beta chains below, sequenced in a study of radiotherapy plus CTLA-4 blockade in lung cancer. Assay used: immunoSEQ multiplex PCR; TCRdb lists only in-frame clones, some missing. The sample has some 30,000 clones; 79% are singletons. The sample consisted of peripheral blood, taken from a patient treated with radiotherapy plus ipilimumab. All receptors come from a human donor with non-small cell lung cancer that progressed on radiotherapy plus ipilimumab.

The chain uses TRBV6-5 and TRBJ2-3, with 8 nucleotides matching TRBD1. J was trimmed by 4 bases and V by 2 bases; bases with no gene match: 2. Germline V lookup: CDR1 MNHEY, CDR2 SVGAGI. The CDR3 has 14 residues. This chain's CDR3 is CASSYGQGSDTQYF. In DNA, the CDR3 is TGTGCCAGCAGTTACGGACAGGGCTCAGATACGCAGTATTTT.

This clone showed up just a few times. The chain uses TRBV11-2 and TRBJ2-3; no firm D call. The length of the CDR3 is 15 residues. V lost 4 bases, J lost 0 bases, and 11 bases lay in between. Germline V lookup: CDR1 SGHAT, CDR2 FQNNGV. CDR3: CASSYRYSSTDTQYF. The DNA for the CDR3 is TGTGCCAGCAGCTACAGATACTCTAGCACAGATACGCAGTATTTT. Supplemented by reference TRBV11-2 and TRBJ2-3, the full variable domain reads EAGVAQSPRYKIIEKRQSVAFWCNPISGHATLYWYQQILGQGPKLLIQFQNNGVVDDSQLPKDRFSAERLKGVDSTLKIQPAKLEDSAVYLCASSYRYSSTDTQYFGPGTRLTVL.

The chain combines TRBV19 with TRBJ1-2; 8 nucleotides line up with TRBD1. V shed 5 bases, J shed 4 bases, and the junction held 9 bases outside the gene matches. This CDR3 has 15 residues. CDR1 and CDR2 from the germline V gene are LNHDA and SQIVND (reference sequence). DNA for the CDR3: TGTGCCAGTAGTTCACCGGGACAGGTCGGCTATGGCTACACCTTC. Protein: CASSSPGQVGYGYTF.

A few counts support this clone. V gene TRBV6-5 combines with J gene TRBJ1-2, with no clear D. Per germline, CDR1 MNHEY and CDR2 SVGAGI. This CDR3 is 15 amino acids long. Trimming cost V 7 bases and J 0 bases, with 15 bases left between them. This CDR3 reads CASTPQAVANYGYTF. CDR3 DNA: TGTGCCAGCACCCCCCAGGCAGTCGCTAACTATGGCTACACCTTC.

The chain recombines TRBV2 with TRBJ2-6, with D uncertain. Trimming took off 5 bases at V and 0 bases at J, with 8 bases between the two ends. This CDR3 spans 15 amino acids. Germline loops: CDR1 SNHLY, CDR2 FYNNEI. CDR3 protein: CASSLQTSGANVLTF. CDR3 DNA sequence: TGTGCCAGCAGTCTACAGACCTCTGGGGCCAACGTCCTGACTTTC.

The rearrangement joins TRBV9 to TRBJ1-5; tentatively, D is TRBD1 (5 bases). Looked up from germline, CDR1 is SGDLS and CDR2 is YYNGEE. Trimming removed 0 bases at V and 2 bases at J, with 9 bases between. This CDR3 is 15 amino acids long. DNA for the CDR3: TGTGCCAGCAGCGTAGGGGGGGATGGCAATCAGCCCCAGCATTTT. Translation gives CASSVGGDGNQPQHF.

The CDR3 coding sequence is TGTGCCAGTCGTGAGTACTCACGCCTCCGGGATGGGGAAGCTTTCTTT. This gives the protein CASREYSRLRDGEAFF. The chain employs TRBV19 and TRBJ1-1; unclear D gene. The V gene's germline CDR1 is LNHDA and CDR2 SQIVND (reference sequence). V lost 8 bases to trimming and J lost 8 bases, with 27 bases between them. The CDR3 contains 16 residues.

The CDR3 DNA sequence: TGTGCCAGCAGCTCAAGCTCAGGGCGGGGTGAGACCCAGTACTTC. It specifies CASSSSSGRGETQYF. The chain combines TRBV7-7 with TRBJ2-5; tentatively, D is TRBD2 (6 bases). This CDR3 is built from 15 residues. V was cut by 4 bases and J by 5 bases, with 17 bases left in between. CDR1 is SSHAT and CDR2 is FNYEAQ in the germline V gene (reference sequence).

The V and J genes are TRBV5-1 and TRBJ2-3, with a tentative D call TRBD1 (5 bases). The V and J ends lost 1 base and 0 bases respectively, with 12 bases between them. The V gene's germline CDR1 is SGHRS and CDR2 YFSETQ. This CDR3 has 16 residues. The CDR3 is CASSLLGVPSTDTQYF. The DNA for the CDR3 is TGCGCCAGCAGCTTGTTAGGGGTTCCGAGCACAGATACGCAGTATTTT.

This clone was found once. The CDR3 sequence: CASSRDSSGELFF. Written as DNA, the CDR3 is TGCGCCAGCAGCCGGGACTCTTCCGGGGAGCTGTTTTTT. The chain uses TRBV10-1 and TRBJ2-2; D perhaps matches TRBD2 (6 bases). Per germline, CDR1 WNHNN and CDR2 SYGVQD (reference sequence). The CDR3 contains 13 residues. V lost 6 bases and J 6 bases, leaving 11 bases between the germline ends.

This chain joins TRBV27 and TRBJ2-7, with 8 bases lining up with TRBD1. The CDR3 runs 16 residues. Germline V gene lookup returns CDR1 MNHEY and CDR2 SMNVEV (reference sequence). V shed 11 bases, J shed 5 bases, and the junction held 20 bases outside the gene matches. CDR3 amino acids: CAAAPAKWTGYDEQYF. The CDR3 DNA is TGTGCCGCCGCTCCGGCTAAATGGACAGGGTACGACGAGCAGTACTTC.

The rearrangement joins TRBV11-2 to TRBJ2-3, with 12 bases fitting TRBD2. J was trimmed by 2 bases and V by 2 bases; bases with no gene match: 8. The CDR3 extends over 18 amino acids. CDR1 and CDR2 from the germline V gene are SGHAT and FQNNGV. CDR3 sequence reads: CASSLLITSGGNTDTQYF. DNA for the CDR3: TGTGCCAGCAGCTTATTAATAACTAGCGGGGGGAACACAGATACGCAGTATTTT. The full variable domain, in which reference TRBV11-2 and TRBJ2-3 provide the parts outside the CDR3, is EAGVAQSPRYKIIEKRQSVAFWCNPISGHATLYWYQQILGQGPKLLIQFQNNGVVDDSQLPKDRFSAERLKGVDSTLKIQPAKLEDSAVYLCASSLLITSGGNTDTQYFGPGTRLTVL.

This chain connects TRBV6-5 to TRBJ2-7, with a tentative D call TRBD1 (6 bases). The germline V gene has CDR1 MNHEY and CDR2 SVGAGI. The CDR3 sequence is 14 residues long. Trimming removed 5 bases at V and 4 bases at J, with 15 bases between. The CDR3 bases are TGTGCCAGCAGTCCACCAGGGGAAACGTACGAGCAGTACTTC. Its protein is CASSPPGETYEQYF.

The CDR3 protein is CASSLESGNTIYF. CDR3 coding DNA: TGTGCCAGCAGCTTAGAGTCTGGAAACACCATATATTTT. V usage is TRBV11-2 and J usage is TRBJ1-3; D unresolved. The V gene's germline CDR1 is SGHAT and CDR2 FQNNGV. V was clipped by 0 bases and J by 1 base, with 1 base between them. The CDR3 contains 13 residues.

The V and J genes are TRBV11-3 and TRBJ2-7; possibly TRBD2 for D (5 bases). Per germline, CDR1 SGHNT and CDR2 YENEEA. The CDR3 loop spans 16 amino acids. V dropped 5 bases and J dropped 3 bases, with 20 bases sitting between them. The CDR3: CASSRPRASYIYEQYF. The CDR3, as DNA: TGTGCCAGCAGCCGACCTAGGGCTAGCTACATCTACGAGCAGTACTTC.